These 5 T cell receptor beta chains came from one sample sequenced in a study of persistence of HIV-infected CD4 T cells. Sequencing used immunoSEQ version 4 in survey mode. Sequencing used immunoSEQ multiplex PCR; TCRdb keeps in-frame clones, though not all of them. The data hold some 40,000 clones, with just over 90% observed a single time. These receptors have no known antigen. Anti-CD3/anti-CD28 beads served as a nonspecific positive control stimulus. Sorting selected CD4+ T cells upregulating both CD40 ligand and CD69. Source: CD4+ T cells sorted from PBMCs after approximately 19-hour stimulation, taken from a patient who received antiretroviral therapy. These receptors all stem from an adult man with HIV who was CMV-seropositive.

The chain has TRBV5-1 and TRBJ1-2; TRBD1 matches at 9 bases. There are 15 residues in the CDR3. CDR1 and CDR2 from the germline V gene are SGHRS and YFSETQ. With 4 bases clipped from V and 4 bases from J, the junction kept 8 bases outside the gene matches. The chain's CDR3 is CASSTDRGKVYGYTF. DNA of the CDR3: TGCGCCAGCAGCACCGACAGGGGGAAGGTCTATGGCTACACCTTC.

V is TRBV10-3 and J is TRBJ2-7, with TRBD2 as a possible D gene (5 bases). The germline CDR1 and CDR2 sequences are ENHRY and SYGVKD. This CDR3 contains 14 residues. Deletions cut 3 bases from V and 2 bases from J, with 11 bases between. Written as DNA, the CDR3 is TGTGCCATCAGTGATCGGGGATTCACCTACGAGCAGTACTTC. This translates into CAISDRGFTYEQYF.

CDR3 sequence (DNA): TGTGCCAGCAGCCAAGCTCACAAAACCTACAATGAGCAGTTCTTC. Its protein product is CASSQAHKTYNEQFF. J is TRBJ2-1 and V is TRBV4-2; D unresolved. Trimming took off 1 base at V and 2 bases at J, with 9 bases between the two ends. This CDR3 has 15 amino acids. CDR1 and CDR2 from the germline V gene are LGHNA and YNFKEQ.

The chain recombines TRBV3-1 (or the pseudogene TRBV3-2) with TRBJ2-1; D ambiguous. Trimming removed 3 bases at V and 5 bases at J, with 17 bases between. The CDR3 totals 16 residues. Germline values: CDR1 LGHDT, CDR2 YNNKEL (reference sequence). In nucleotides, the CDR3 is TGTGCCAGCAGCCATCGCCCGGGTGGATTAAACAATGAGCAGTTCTTC. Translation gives CASSHRPGGLNNEQFF.

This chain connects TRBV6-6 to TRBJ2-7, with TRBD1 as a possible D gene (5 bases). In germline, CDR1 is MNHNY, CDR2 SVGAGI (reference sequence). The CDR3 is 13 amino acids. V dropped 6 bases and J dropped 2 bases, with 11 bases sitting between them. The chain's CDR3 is CASSVTGAYEQYF. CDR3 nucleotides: TGTGCCAGCAGCGTCACAGGCGCCTACGAGCAGTACTTC.